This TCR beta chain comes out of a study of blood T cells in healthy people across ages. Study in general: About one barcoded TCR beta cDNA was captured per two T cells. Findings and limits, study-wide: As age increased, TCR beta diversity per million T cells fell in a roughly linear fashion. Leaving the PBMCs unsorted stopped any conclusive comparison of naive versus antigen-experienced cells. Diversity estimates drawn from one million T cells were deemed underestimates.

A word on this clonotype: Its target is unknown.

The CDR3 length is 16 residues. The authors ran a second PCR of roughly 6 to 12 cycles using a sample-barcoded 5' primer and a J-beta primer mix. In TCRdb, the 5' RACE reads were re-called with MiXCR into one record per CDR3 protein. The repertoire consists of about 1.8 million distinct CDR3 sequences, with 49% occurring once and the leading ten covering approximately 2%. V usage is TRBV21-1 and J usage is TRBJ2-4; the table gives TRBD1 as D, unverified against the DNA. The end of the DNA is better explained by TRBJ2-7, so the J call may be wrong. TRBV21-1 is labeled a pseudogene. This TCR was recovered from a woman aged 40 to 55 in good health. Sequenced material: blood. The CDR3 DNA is TGTGCCAGCAGCGATGGACAGGGTTCCGTCTCGTACGAGCAGTACTTC. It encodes CASSDGQGSVSYEQYF.